Listed here is a single T cell receptor (beta chain). This sample is part of a study of blood T cell repertoires in COVID-19. Original handling: Reference gene primer amplification gave nucleated cell count estimates. Only in-frame clones appear in the TCRdb table, and some are missing; sequencing was by immunoSEQ multiplex PCR. The DNA was the basis for D and trimming; V, J and clone size are from that table. The table records 270,000 or so clones, around 92% of them present only once. Trimming cost V 4 bases and J 4 bases; bases outside gene matches: 7. In germline, CDR1 is SGHVS, CDR2 FQNEAQ. This CDR3 spans 16 amino acids.

The V call is TRBV7-8, the J call TRBJ2-3; 11 bases are shared with TRBD2. The receptor was derived from a woman in her thirties with COVID-19, enrolled during active disease. Source material: peripheral blood. The CDR3 here is CASSSLAGGPADTQYF. The CDR3 bases are TGTGCCAGCAGCTCCTTAGCGGGGGGGCCGGCAGATACGCAGTATTTT.